A single sample gave rise to the 27 T cell receptor beta chains below, sequenced in a study of Ad26.COV2.S vaccination and SARS-CoV-2 variants. Only in-frame clones appear in the TCRdb table, and some are missing; sequencing was by immunoSEQ multiplex PCR. The sample carries about 350,000 clones, 90% to 95% recorded once. The sequencing used peripheral blood, collected after recovery from COVID-19. The source is a human donor who had recovered from COVID-19.

This chain joins TRBV7-9 and TRBJ2-3; 7 bases are a match to TRBD2. Germline CDR1 reads SEHNR; CDR2 reads FQNEAQ (reference sequence). Trimming at V came to 5 bases and at J to 2 bases, leaving 13 bases not matched to a gene. This CDR3 is built from 17 residues. In DNA, the CDR3 is TGTGCCAGCAGCCCACCGAGTGGGGGGGAACTCACAGATACGCAGTATTTT. Protein sequence: CASSPPSGGELTDTQYF. The full variable domain, rest sourced from reference TRBV7-9 and TRBJ2-3, is DTGVSQNPRHKITKRGQNVTFRCDPISEHNRLYWYRQTLGQGPEFLTYFQNEAQLEKSRLLSDRFSAERPKGSFSTLEIQRTEQGDSAMYLCASSPPSGGELTDTQYFGPGTRLTVL.

This clone was seen only once. The gene calls are TRBV5-6 and TRBJ1-4, with no clear D. V was trimmed by 0 bases and J by 4 bases, leaving 7 bases between them. The length of the CDR3 is 14 residues. Germline V gene lookup returns CDR1 SGHDT and CDR2 YYEEEE. This chain's CDR3 is CASSLGGINEKLFF. The CDR3 nucleotides are TGTGCCAGCAGCTTGGGGGGTATTAATGAAAAACTGTTTTTT.

A single count supports this clone. The genes are TRBV5-4 and TRBJ2-5, with TRBD1 matching over 10 bases. The V and J ends lost 2 bases and 4 bases, in that order; junction bases with no gene match: 8. Germline V gene sequence: CDR1 SGHNT, CDR2 YYREEE (reference sequence). The CDR3 sequence is 16 residues long. The CDR3 DNA reads TGTGCCAGCAGCTTTGTTGGGACAGGGGTCGGAGAGACCCAGTACTTC. It encodes CASSFVGTGVGETQYF.

The J gene is TRBJ1-5, the V gene TRBV7-6, with a weak D call TRBD1 (5 bases). CDR1 SGHVS and CDR2 FNYEAQ come from the germline V gene. This CDR3 contains 17 residues. Trimming took 5 bases from V and 0 from J, leaving 17 bases between them. Here the CDR3 reads CASSPREGQFSNQPQHF. The CDR3 coding sequence is TGTGCCAGCAGCCCTCGGGAGGGGCAGTTTAGCAATCAGCCCCAGCATTTT.

The chain links TRBV2 to TRBJ1-1, with 7 bases that match TRBD1. Germline V gene lookup returns CDR1 SNHLY and CDR2 FYNNEI. The junction had 7 bases not matched to a gene; V was cut back by 10 bases and J by 2 bases. The length of the CDR3 is 13 residues. CDR3 DNA: TGTGCCACCTACAGGGGTCCTAACACTGAAGCTTTCTTT. This sequence encodes CATYRGPNTEAFF.

The rearrangement uses TRBV7-2 and TRBJ2-3; 15 nucleotides line up with TRBD2. This CDR3 region has 17 residues. Trimming removed 5 bases from V and 7 bases from J; junction bases left unmatched: 10. The germline gives CDR1 SGHTA, CDR2 FQGNSA. As DNA, the CDR3 is TGTGCCAGCAGCGCCCCGGGACTAGCGGGGGGTGAAAATACGCAGTATTTT. Its translation: CASSAPGLAGGENTQYF.

The chain couples TRBV5-6 to TRBJ2-2; 7 positions agree with TRBD2. The CDR3 has 17 residues. With V trimmed by 0 bases and J by 2 bases, 7 bases remained unmatched. Germline V lookup: CDR1 SGHDT, CDR2 YYEEEE. In DNA, the CDR3 is TGTGCCAGCAGCTTGGCCCCCGGGGGGACCAACACCGGGGAGCTGTTTTTT. Amino acid sequence: CASSLAPGGTNTGELFF.

The chain has TRBV5-1 and TRBJ1-2; D may be TRBD1 (5 bases). The CDR3 spans 15 residues. The germline gives CDR1 SGHRS, CDR2 YFSETQ. V lost 0 bases, J lost 6 bases, and 15 bases lay in between. Here the CDR3 reads CASSLADSIPNGYTF. CDR3 DNA sequence: TGCGCCAGCAGCTTGGCCGACAGTATCCCTAATGGCTACACCTTC. The variable domain in full, with the rest retrieved from reference TRBV5-1 and TRBJ1-2, is KAGVTQTPRYLIKTRGQQVTLSCSPISGHRSVSWYQQTPGQGLQFLFEYFSETQRNKGNFPGRFSGRQFSNSRSEMNVSTLELGDSALYLCASSLADSIPNGYTFGSGTRLTVV.

V and J are TRBV7-9 and TRBJ1-1; TRBD1 matches at 8 bases. This CDR3 contains 15 residues. V was pared by 4 bases and J by 1 base, with 5 bases of the junction left unmatched. Germline V gene data show CDR1 as SEHNR and CDR2 as FQNEAQ (reference sequence). CDR3 loop: CASSSQGAPNTEAFF. DNA of the CDR3: TGTGCCAGCAGCTCCCAGGGGGCCCCGAACACTGAAGCTTTCTTT.

The V gene is TRBV2, the J gene TRBJ1-1; D gene uncertain. Germline CDR1 is SNHLY and CDR2 is FYNNEI. This CDR3 has 13 residues. The V gene lost 3 bases and the J gene lost 5 bases, with 10 bases spanning the gap. CDR3 nucleotide sequence: TGTGCCAGCAGTGATAATCAGAGAACTGAAGCTTTCTTT. It yields the protein CASSDNQRTEAFF.

J is TRBJ1-1 and V is TRBV11-3; D is uncertain. Germline V gene lookup returns CDR1 SGHNT and CDR2 YENEEA. V was pared by 5 bases and J by 1 base, with 14 bases between. This CDR3 has 15 residues. CDR3 nucleotides: TGTGCCAGCAGCCTTTCCATTCGGGGGAACACTGAAGCTTTCTTT. Its protein is CASSLSIRGNTEAFF. Full variable domain (missing parts from reference TRBV11-3 and TRBJ1-1): EAGVVQSPRYKIIEKKQPVAFWCNPISGHNTLYWYLQNLGQGPELLIRYENEEAVDDSQLPKDRFSAERLKGVDSTLKIQPAELGDSAVYLCASSLSIRGNTEAFFGQGTRLTVV.

The chain couples TRBV9 to TRBJ1-3; possible D gene TRBD1, 6 bases. This CDR3 is built from 15 residues. Germline V gene sequence: CDR1 SGDLS, CDR2 YYNGEE. The V end lost 0 bases, the J end lost 6 bases, and 13 bases lay between the germline ends. The CDR3: CASSVGGTNENTIYF. The DNA of the CDR3 is TGTGCCAGCAGCGTAGGCGGGACAAATGAAAACACCATATATTTT.

J is TRBJ1-4 and V is TRBV12-5; unclear D gene. This CDR3 comprises 14 residues. V was clipped by 5 bases and J by 0 bases, with 7 bases between them. CDR1 is LGHNT, CDR2 FRNRAP, per germline. The CDR3 is CASGTGATNEKLFF. The CDR3 DNA reads as TGTGCTAGTGGTACGGGTGCAACTAATGAAAAACTGTTTTTT.

The V gene is TRBV5-4, the J gene TRBJ2-2; D is unresolved. The CDR3 runs to 17 residues. Germline values: CDR1 SGHNT, CDR2 YYREEE (reference sequence). V was trimmed by 4 bases and J by 0 bases, leaving 16 bases between them. CDR3 in DNA: TGTGCCAGCAGCCCAGGACGGTTATCGACGAACACCGGGGAGCTGTTTTTT. This gives the protein CASSPGRLSTNTGELFF.

The chain employs TRBV9 and TRBJ2-1; 11 bases line up with TRBD2. Germline CDR1 and CDR2: SGDLS and YYNGEE. The V and J ends lost 3 bases and 3 bases, in that order; junction bases with no gene match: 2. The CDR3 length is 15 residues. CDR3 sequence: CASSGSGGDYNEQFF. CDR3 DNA sequence: TGTGCCAGCAGCGGTAGCGGGGGGGACTACAATGAGCAGTTCTTC.

The count of this clone is one. This chain uses TRBV27 with TRBJ2-1; the match to TRBD2 covers 9 bases. CDR3 length equals 15 residues. Trimming at V came to 0 bases and at J to 8 bases, leaving 5 bases not matched to a gene. CDR1 MNHEY and CDR2 SMNVEV come from the germline V gene (reference sequence). CDR3 residues: CASSLSRGGRDEQFF. DNA of the CDR3: TGTGCCAGCAGTTTATCGCGGGGGGGCCGGGATGAGCAGTTCTTC.

The rearrangement uses TRBV18 and TRBJ2-2, with TRBD1 matching over 11 bases. CDR3 size: 15 residues. Germline V gives CDR1 KGHSH, CDR2 LQKENI. V lost 3 bases and J lost 4; bases outside the gene matches: 1. In DNA form, the CDR3 reads TGTGCCAGCTCACCGGGGACAGGGGGCACCGGGGAGCTGTTTTTT. Translated, it gives CASSPGTGGTGELFF.

This chain uses TRBV9 with TRBJ1-2; 7 nucleotides agree with TRBD1. V was pared by 4 bases and J by 5 bases, with 23 bases of the junction left unmatched. The V gene's germline CDR1 is SGDLS and CDR2 YYNGEE. CDR3 length: 19 residues. The CDR3 is CASSSERPGTDQGGYGYTF. CDR3 DNA: TGTGCCAGCAGCTCCGAACGGCCAGGGACAGACCAAGGAGGATATGGCTACACCTTC.

The chain uses TRBV30 and TRBJ1-3; 7 nucleotides agree with TRBD1. V shed 3 bases and J 3 bases; nucleotides not matched to a gene: 8. Germline values: CDR1 GTSNPN, CDR2 SVGIG (reference sequence). CDR3 size: 15 residues. In DNA form, the CDR3 reads TGTGCCTGGAGAGATATCCGGGACAGTGGAAACACCATATATTTT. Translated, it gives CAWRDIRDSGNTIYF. The variable domain in full, completed from reference TRBV30 and TRBJ1-3, reads SQTIHQWPATLVQPVGSPLSLECTVEGTSNPNLYWYRQAAGRGLQLLFYSVGIGQISSEVPQNLSASRPQDRQFILSSKKLLLSDSGFYLCAWRDIRDSGNTIYFGEGSWLTVV.

The gene calls are TRBV6-2 or TRBV6-3 and TRBJ2-2, with TRBD1 matching over 7 bases. J gave up 3 bases and V 2 bases, and 3 bases lay outside the gene matches. Germline CDR1 is MNHEY and CDR2 is SVGEGT. The CDR3 loop spans 15 amino acids. The CDR3 protein is CASSYRQGDTGELFF. The CDR3 DNA reads as TGTGCCAGCAGTTACCGGCAGGGGGACACCGGGGAGCTGTTTTTT.

This chain uses TRBV9 with TRBJ2-1; no clear D. The CDR3 covers 14 residues. Trimming removed 1 base from V and 7 bases from J, with 12 bases in between. Germline lookup yields CDR1 SGDLS and CDR2 YYNGEE. The CDR3 DNA is TGTGCCAGCAGCGTAACGTCCCTCGGGAATGAGCAGTTCTTC. It specifies CASSVTSLGNEQFF.

The chain carries TRBV29-1 and TRBJ1-1, with 8 bases fitting TRBD1. Trimming took 3 bases from V and 3 from J; bases not matched to a gene: 3. Per germline, CDR1 SQVTM and CDR2 ANQGSEA. The CDR3 extends over 13 amino acids. CDR3 in DNA: TGCAGCGTTGATGAACAGGGGGACACTGAAGCTTTCTTT. Protein sequence: CSVDEQGDTEAFF.

This chain uses TRBV12-5 with TRBJ2-1; TRBD2 matches at 10 bases. CDR1 and CDR2 from the germline V gene are LGHNT and FRNRAP. J was trimmed by 6 bases and V by 2 bases; bases with no gene match: 10. This CDR3 region has 17 residues. The CDR3 loop is CASGLRLAGETSNEQFF. The CDR3 region has the DNA TGTGCTAGTGGTTTGAGGCTAGCGGGGGAAACGAGCAATGAGCAGTTCTTC.

The CDR3, as DNA: TGTGCCAGCAGCACGACAGGGTCTGGGCAGCCCCAGCATTTT. It yields the protein CASSTTGSGQPQHF. V usage is TRBV5-6 and J usage is TRBJ1-5, with 7 positions matching TRBD1. The CDR3 has 14 amino acids. The germline gives CDR1 SGHDT, CDR2 YYEEEE. V dropped 4 bases and J dropped 7; count of bases not matched to a gene: 8.

The J gene is TRBJ2-2, the V gene TRBV7-2; 11 nucleotides agree with TRBD2. The CDR3 covers 15 residues. Looked up from germline, CDR1 is SGHTA and CDR2 is FQGNSA. J lost 7 bases, V lost 2 bases, and 3 bases had no gene match. The CDR3 DNA follows: TGTGCCAGCAGCTTAAGGGGACTAGCGGTCGGGGAGCTGTTTTTT. It yields the protein CASSLRGLAVGELFF.

Comments on this clone: The sample has other DNA sequences that encode this CDR3 too. The V and J genes are TRBV5-1 and TRBJ2-7; D is undetermined. The germline CDR1 and CDR2 sequences are SGHRS and YFSETQ. Trimming took off 4 bases at V and 4 bases at J, with 12 bases between the two ends. The CDR3 loop spans 13 amino acids. The CDR3 spells CASSLLGDYEQYF. The CDR3 region has the DNA TGCGCCAGCAGCCTCCTTGGTGATTACGAGCAGTACTTC.

The V gene is TRBV6-6, the J gene TRBJ1-6; 9 nucleotides agree with TRBD1. The trim removed 6 bases at V and 13 bases at J, leaving 13 bases unmatched. CDR3 length equals 15 residues. In germline, CDR1 is MNHNY, CDR2 SVGAGI (reference sequence). The CDR3 coding sequence is TGTGCCAGCAGCGACCACCGGGACAGGGACAAGCCCCTCCACTTT. Translation gives CASSDHRDRDKPLHF.